The clone carrying this TCR beta chain showed up many times. The antigen is unknown. CDR3 length equals 15 residues. Germline CDR1 reads SNHLY; CDR2 reads FYNNEI. V dropped 1 base and J dropped 8; count of bases not matched to a gene: 7. With iRepertoire HTBI primers and Arm-PCR of CDR3 regions, TCR beta libraries were built. TCRdb re-called the multiplex PCR reads through MiXCR, storing one row per CDR3 protein. The sample contains roughly 430,000 distinct CDR3 sequences, about 17% of which appear only once. This specimen belongs to a study of regulatory T cells in long-lasting Graves disease. The time point was: newly diagnosed GD, antithyroid drugs for less than 3 months. TCR sequences were obtained from RNA taken from PBMCs. Study findings and constraints: Among samples with persistent disease, TRBV28, TRBJ1-2 and TRBJ2-5 were favored. Peripheral blood, not thyroid tissue, was the sole material studied.

These sequences were also reported in another study, on T cells in Graves' hyperthyroidism and ophthalmopathy. As that study records: Initially, a first-round RT-PCR of the TCR CDR3 employed the HTBI primer set.

The sequence came from a woman aged 30 to 39 with Graves disease. Source: peripheral blood mononuclear cells (PBMCs), taken at new diagnosis, from a patient treated with antithyroid drugs. The chain uses TRBV2 and TRBJ2-1; 8 bases match TRBD2. Written as DNA, the CDR3 is TGTGCCAGCAGTGAAGGCCAAGCGGGAGTTGATGAGCAGTTCTTC. Its protein is CASSEGQAGVDEQFF. Variable domain in full (rest from reference TRBV2 and TRBJ2-1): EPEVTQTPSHQVTQMGQEVILRCVPISNHLYFYWYRQILGQKVEFLVSFYNNEISEKSEIFDDQFSVERPDGSNFTLKIRSTKLEDSAMYFCASSEGQAGVDEQFFGPGTRLTVL.